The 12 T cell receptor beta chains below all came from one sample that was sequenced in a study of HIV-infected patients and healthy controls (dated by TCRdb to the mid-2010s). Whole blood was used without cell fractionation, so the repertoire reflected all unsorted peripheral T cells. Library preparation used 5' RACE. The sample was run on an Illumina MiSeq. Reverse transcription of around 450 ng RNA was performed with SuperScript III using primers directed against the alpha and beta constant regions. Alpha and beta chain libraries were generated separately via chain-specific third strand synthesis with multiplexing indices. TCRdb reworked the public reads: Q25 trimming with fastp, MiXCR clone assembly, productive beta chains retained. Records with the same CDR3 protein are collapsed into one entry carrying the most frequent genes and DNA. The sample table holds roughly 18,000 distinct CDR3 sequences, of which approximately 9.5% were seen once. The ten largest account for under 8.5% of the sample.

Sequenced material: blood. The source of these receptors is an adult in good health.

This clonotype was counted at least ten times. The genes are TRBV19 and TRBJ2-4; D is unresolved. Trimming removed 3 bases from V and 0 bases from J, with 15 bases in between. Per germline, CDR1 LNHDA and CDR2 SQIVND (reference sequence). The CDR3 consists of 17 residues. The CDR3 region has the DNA TGTGCCAGTAGTATTTGGTCGGTGCGACTAGCCAAAAACATTCAGTACTTC. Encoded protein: CASSIWSVRLAKNIQYF.

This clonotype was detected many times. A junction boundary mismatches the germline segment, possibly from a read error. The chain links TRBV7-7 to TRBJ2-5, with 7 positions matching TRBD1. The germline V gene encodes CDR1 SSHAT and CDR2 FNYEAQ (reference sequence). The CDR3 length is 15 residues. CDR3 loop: CASSLDHGTEETQYF. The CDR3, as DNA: TGTGCTAGCAGCCTGGACCACGGGACAGAAGAGACCCAGTACTTC.

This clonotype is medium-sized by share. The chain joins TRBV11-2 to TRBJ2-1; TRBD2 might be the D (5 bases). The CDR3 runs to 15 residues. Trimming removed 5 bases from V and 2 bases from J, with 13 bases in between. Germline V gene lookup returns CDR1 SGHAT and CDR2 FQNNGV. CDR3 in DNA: TGTGCCAGCAGCCGAAGCGGAGGACCCTACAATGAGCAGTTCTTC. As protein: CASSRSGGPYNEQFF.

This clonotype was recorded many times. The chain's CDR3 is CASSRPIYNEQFF. The CDR3 region has the DNA TGTGCCAGCAGCCGACCTATTTACAATGAGCAGTTCTTC. This rearrangement joins TRBV6-1 to TRBJ2-1; D uncertain. Germline V gives CDR1 MNHNS, CDR2 SASEGT. The CDR3 is 13 amino acids. V was cut by 6 bases and J by 4 bases, with 10 bases left in between.

The CDR3 nucleotides are TGCGCCAGCAGCTTACCCGGAGAACGGTACGAGCAGTACTTC. Its protein product is CASSLPGERYEQYF. V usage is TRBV5-1 and J usage is TRBJ2-7; D is unclear. V dropped 2 bases and J dropped 4 bases, with 13 bases sitting between them. This CDR3 region has 14 residues. CDR1 and CDR2 from the germline V gene are SGHRS and YFSETQ.

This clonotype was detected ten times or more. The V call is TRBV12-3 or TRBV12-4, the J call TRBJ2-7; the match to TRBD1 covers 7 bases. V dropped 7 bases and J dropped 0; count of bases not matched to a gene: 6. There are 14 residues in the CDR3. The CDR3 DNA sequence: TGTGCCAGCACCGAGGGGGCGGGCTCCTACGAGCAGTACTTC. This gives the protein CASTEGAGSYEQYF.

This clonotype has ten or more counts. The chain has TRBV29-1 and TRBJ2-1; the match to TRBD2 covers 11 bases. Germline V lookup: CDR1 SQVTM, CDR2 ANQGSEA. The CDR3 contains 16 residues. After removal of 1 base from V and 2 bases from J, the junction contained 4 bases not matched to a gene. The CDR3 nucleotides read TGCAGCGTTGAAGGGCTAGCGGGAGGACCCTACAATGAGCAGTTCTTC. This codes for CSVEGLAGGPYNEQFF.

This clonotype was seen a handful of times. CDR3 protein: CASSLEGSSSYNEQFF. The CDR3 DNA reads TGTGCCAGCAGCTTGGAGGGGTCTAGCTCCTACAATGAGCAGTTCTTC. The V and J genes are TRBV5-4 and TRBJ2-1; possibly TRBD1 for D (5 bases). CDR1 and CDR2 (germline): SGHNT, YYREEE (reference sequence). The CDR3 spans 16 residues. V gave up 0 bases and J gave up 0 bases, with 10 bases separating them.

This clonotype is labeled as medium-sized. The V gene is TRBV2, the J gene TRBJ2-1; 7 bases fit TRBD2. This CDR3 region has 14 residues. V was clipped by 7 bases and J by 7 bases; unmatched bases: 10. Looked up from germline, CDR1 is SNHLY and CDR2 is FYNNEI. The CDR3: CASKEGGLFNEQFF. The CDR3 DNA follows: TGTGCCAGCAAAGAGGGAGGGCTCTTTAATGAGCAGTTCTTC. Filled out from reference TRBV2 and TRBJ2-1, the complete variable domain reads EPEVTQTPSHQVTQMGQEVILRCVPISNHLYFYWYRQILGQKVEFLVSFYNNEISEKSEIFDDQFSVERPDGSNFTLKIRSTKLEDSAMYFCASKEGGLFNEQFFGPGTRLTVL.

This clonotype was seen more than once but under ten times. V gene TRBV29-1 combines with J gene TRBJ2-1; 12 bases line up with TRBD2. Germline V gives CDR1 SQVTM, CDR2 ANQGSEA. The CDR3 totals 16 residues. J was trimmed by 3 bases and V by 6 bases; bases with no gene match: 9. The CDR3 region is CSVNRSTSGSYNEQFF. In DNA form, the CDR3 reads TGCAGCGTCAACAGGTCGACTAGCGGGAGCTACAATGAGCAGTTCTTC.

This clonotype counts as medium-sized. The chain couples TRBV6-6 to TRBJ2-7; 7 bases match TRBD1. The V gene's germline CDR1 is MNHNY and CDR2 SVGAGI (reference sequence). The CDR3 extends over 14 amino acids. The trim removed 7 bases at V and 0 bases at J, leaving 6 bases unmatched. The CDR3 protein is CASTPRTGSYEQYF. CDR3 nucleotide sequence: TGTGCCAGCACCCCTAGGACAGGCTCCTACGAGCAGTACTTC.

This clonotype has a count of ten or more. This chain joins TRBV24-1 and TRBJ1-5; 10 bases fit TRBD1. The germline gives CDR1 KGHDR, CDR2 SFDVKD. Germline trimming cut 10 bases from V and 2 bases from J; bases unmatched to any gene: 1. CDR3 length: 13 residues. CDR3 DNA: TGTGCCACAGGACAGGGGGGCAATCAGCCCCAGCATTTT. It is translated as CATGQGGNQPQHF.